Following are 3 T cell receptor beta chains from one sample sequenced in a study of blood T cells in healthy people across ages. The authors ran a second PCR of 7 to 11 cycles using a sample-barcoded 5' primer and a J-beta primer mix. One entry per CDR3 protein results from TCRdb running MiXCR on the 5' RACE reads. The sample records about 1,500,000 distinct CDR3 sequences, roughly 40% being singletons. The sequencing sample was made of blood. The receptor source for this set is a woman aged 18-29 years in good health.

J is TRBJ1-5 and V is TRBV3-1; D is unclear. The germline CDR1 and CDR2 sequences are LGHDT and YNNKEL (reference sequence). The CDR3 extends over 13 amino acids. The V and J ends lost 1 base and 9 bases respectively, with 10 bases between them. In DNA, the CDR3 is TGTGCCAGCAGCCAAGTCCTACGGGGGCCCCAGCATTTT. The encoded protein is CASSQVLRGPQHF.

The chain employs TRBV25-1 and TRBJ1-2; D not resolved. Germline values: CDR1 MGHDK, CDR2 SYGVNS. Trimming stripped 7 bases from V and 3 bases from J, with 15 bases between. The CDR3 has 14 residues. The CDR3 sequence: CASIPAGDYYGYTF. DNA for the CDR3: TGTGCCAGCATCCCGGCGGGCGATTACTATGGCTACACCTTC.

This chain connects TRBV13 to TRBJ2-7; 11 positions match TRBD2. The CDR3 length is 17 residues. Germline V gene sequence: CDR1 PRHDT, CDR2 FYEKMQ (reference sequence). V dropped 4 bases and J dropped 7; count of bases not matched to a gene: 15. The CDR3 is CASSSATSGGYLGEQYF. The DNA for the CDR3 is TGTGCCAGCAGCTCCGCCACTAGCGGGGGTTATCTCGGGGAGCAGTACTTC.